This paragraph reports one TCR beta chain. The CDR3 runs to 14 residues. Per the germline V gene, CDR1 is SGHRS and CDR2 is YFSETQ. UMI-tagged TRB cDNA libraries were built via 5' RACE. TCRdb re-called the 5' RACE reads and catalogs CDR3 proteins one per entry, DNA excluded. The specimen's table records some 56,000 distinct CDR3 sequences. The entry originates in a study of CXCR3-negative and CXCR3-positive naive CD8 T cells. Sequencing used memory CD8+ T cells from blood. This sequence was found in a human donor in good health. Some clones in this sample may be carry-over from other donors' samples. The chain couples TRBV5-1 to TRBJ2-7; the TRBD2 assignment by TCRdb is unverifiable without DNA. CDR3: CASSPRLDGYEQYF.